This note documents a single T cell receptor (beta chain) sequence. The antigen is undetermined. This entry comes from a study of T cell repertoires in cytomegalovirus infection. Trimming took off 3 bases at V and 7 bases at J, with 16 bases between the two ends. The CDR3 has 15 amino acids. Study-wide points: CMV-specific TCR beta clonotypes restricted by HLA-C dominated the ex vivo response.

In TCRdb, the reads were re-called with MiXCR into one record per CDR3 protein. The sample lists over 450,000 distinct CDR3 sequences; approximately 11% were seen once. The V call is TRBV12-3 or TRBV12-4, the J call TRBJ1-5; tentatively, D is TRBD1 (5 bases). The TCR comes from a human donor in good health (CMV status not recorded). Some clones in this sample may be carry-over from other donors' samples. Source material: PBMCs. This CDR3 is CASSLWDATTQPQHF. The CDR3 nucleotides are TGTGCCAGCAGTTTGTGGGACGCCACCACCCAGCCCCAGCATTTT.